This T cell receptor (beta chain) was recorded in a study of T cell responses to AZD1222 COVID-19 vaccine. The data were produced by immunoSEQ multiplex PCR, yet TCRdb's version contains in-frame clones alone and is incomplete. The table lists over 110,000 clones, roughly 90% of them singletons. The germline V and J ends were trimmed by 4 bases and 3 bases, with 19 bases remaining between them. The CDR3 contains 16 residues. Germline V CDR1 and CDR2: SGHDN, FVKESK. The rearrangement uses TRBV14 and TRBJ2-7; TRBD2 is a possible D gene (6 bases). The sample in question was peripheral blood, obtained on day 0 of AZD1222 vaccination. The TCR was taken from an adult in good health. The CDR3 reads CASSPPLASGYYEQYF. The CDR3, as DNA: TGTGCCAGCAGCCCCCCGTTAGCCAGCGGGTACTACGAGCAGTACTTC.